One and the same sample provided the 22 T cell receptor beta chains below, sequenced in a study of shared clonotypes between healthy human individuals. The table came from immunoSEQ multiplex PCR; TCRdb's copy has only in-frame clones and leaves some out. Of approximately 1.5 million clones in the sample, 97% to 99% were seen once. The sequencing sample was made of naive CD4+ T cells sorted from blood. The subset denotes: CD45RA+ positively selected. The receptor source for this set is a man in his thirties or forties in good health.

V usage is TRBV15 and J usage is TRBJ2-3; D gene uncertain. This CDR3 is built from 16 residues. V was pared by 1 base and J by 1 base, with 12 bases between. The V gene's germline CDR1 is LNHNV and CDR2 YYDKDF (reference sequence). In nucleotides, the CDR3 is TGTGCCACCAGCAGAGTAAGCCTTAGGGGCACAGATACGCAGTATTTT. Translation: CATSRVSLRGTDTQYF.

The chain carries TRBV6-5 and TRBJ2-5, with D possibly matching TRBD1 (6 bases). The germline V and J ends were trimmed by 2 bases and 3 bases, with 10 bases remaining between them. CDR1 is MNHEY and CDR2 is SVGAGI in the germline V gene. The CDR3 totals 14 residues. The CDR3 protein is CASSYGGVEETQYF. The CDR3, as DNA: TGTGCCAGCAGTTACGGGGGCGTCGAAGAGACCCAGTACTTC.

The rearrangement joins TRBV4-2 to TRBJ2-7, with unresolved D. The CDR3 sequence is 13 residues long. Looked up from germline, CDR1 is LGHNA and CDR2 is YNFKEQ. Trimming removed 6 bases at V and 0 bases at J, with 9 bases between. This CDR3 is CASSREASYEQYF. The CDR3 region has the DNA TGTGCCAGCAGTAGGGAAGCCTCCTACGAGCAGTACTTC.

The rearrangement uses TRBV7-9 and TRBJ2-7, with 10 bases lining up with TRBD2. The CDR3 is made up of 16 amino acids. J gave up 3 bases and V 8 bases, and 13 bases lay outside the gene matches. Germline CDR1 is SEHNR and CDR2 is FQNEAQ (reference sequence). The CDR3 region is CASEREGTLQGYEQYF. CDR3 bases: TGTGCCAGCGAGCGGGAGGGGACCTTACAAGGCTACGAGCAGTACTTC.

This rearrangement joins TRBV11-2 to TRBJ2-5; 7 bases are shared with TRBD2. From germline, CDR1 is SGHAT and CDR2 FQNNGV. Losses at the gene ends were 1 base for V and 3 bases for J; bases not matched to a gene: 11. This CDR3 is built from 17 residues. The DNA for the CDR3 is TGTGCCAGCAGCTTAGCCCGGACGGCAGCGGGGAAAGAGACCCAGTACTTC. Translating it yields CASSLARTAAGKETQYF.

The chain couples TRBV4-3 to TRBJ2-1; 8 bases map to TRBD1. The CDR3 is 15 residues long. Germline lookup yields CDR1 LGHNA and CDR2 YSLEER. The trim removed 1 base at V and 8 bases at J, leaving 7 bases unmatched. The CDR3 nucleotides read TGCGCCAGCAGCCAAGCCGCGACAGGGGCCGATGAGCAGTTCTTC. Its translation is CASSQAATGADEQFF.

The rearrangement uses TRBV7-9 and TRBJ2-1, with D possibly matching TRBD1 (6 bases). V lost 1 base to trimming and J lost 12 bases, with 13 bases between them. Germline V CDR1 and CDR2: SEHNR, FQNEAQ (reference sequence). The CDR3 is made up of 13 amino acids. This CDR3 is CASSLDRDPRQFF. CDR3 coding DNA: TGTGCCAGCAGCTTAGACAGGGATCCTCGGCAGTTCTTC.

This chain links TRBV11-3 with TRBJ2-2; tentatively, D is TRBD1 or TRBD2 (5 bases each). Per germline, CDR1 SGHNT and CDR2 YENEEA. V was pared by 2 bases and J by 3 bases, with 22 bases between. This CDR3 comprises 19 residues. CDR3 nucleotides: TGTGCCAGCAGCTTATCAAACCCCTTTGGGGGAGTGGACACCGGGGAGCTGTTTTTT. This encodes CASSLSNPFGGVDTGELFF.

The gene calls are TRBV5-6 and TRBJ2-7; D might be TRBD1 (5 bases). CDR1 is SGHDT, CDR2 YYEEEE, per germline. The V end was cut by 2 bases, the J end by 0 bases, with 24 bases between. The CDR3 runs to 19 residues. CDR3 residues: CASSFRWWATDTSSYEQYF. In nucleotides, the CDR3 is TGTGCCAGCAGCTTCCGCTGGTGGGCGACAGATACAAGCTCCTACGAGCAGTACTTC.

This clone was picked up one time. This rearrangement joins TRBV29-1 to TRBJ2-1; D might be TRBD2 (6 bases). CDR1 is SQVTM and CDR2 is ANQGSEA in the germline V gene. The CDR3 sequence is 15 residues long. The V gene lost 1 base and the J gene lost 4 bases, with 14 bases spanning the gap. The CDR3: CSVEGAGLIYNEQFF. For the CDR3, the DNA is TGCAGCGTTGAAGGGGCGGGACTGATTTACAATGAGCAGTTCTTC.

For this clone: Other DNA sequences in the sample encode the same CDR3. The chain recombines TRBV6-1 with TRBJ1-1; D uncertain. This CDR3 spans 14 amino acids. Trimming cost V 5 bases and J 2 bases, with 12 bases left between them. Germline lookup yields CDR1 MNHNS and CDR2 SASEGT. CDR3 residues: CASSNIRSNTEAFF. CDR3 nucleotides: TGTGCCAGCAGTAATATTCGGAGTAACACTGAAGCTTTCTTT.

Regarding this clone: Other DNA sequences in the same sample also yield this CDR3. This chain links TRBV5-1 with TRBJ1-5; D is unclear. CDR3 length: 13 amino acids. Trimming took 2 bases from V and 3 from J, leaving 6 bases between them. Germline values: CDR1 SGHRS, CDR2 YFSETQ. The CDR3 protein is CASSFGPNQPQHF. As DNA, the CDR3 is TGCGCCAGCAGCTTTGGGCCCAATCAGCCCCAGCATTTT.

The chain has TRBV28 and TRBJ1-5; possible D gene TRBD1, 6 bases. Looked up from germline, CDR1 is MDHEN and CDR2 is SYDVKM. This CDR3 comprises 18 residues. Trimming cost V 4 bases and J 2 bases, with 21 bases left between them. DNA for the CDR3: TGTGCCAGCAGTTACCTGTTTATCTTACAGGGTGGCAATCAGCCCCAGCATTTT. This translates into CASSYLFILQGGNQPQHF.

This chain joins TRBV2 and TRBJ1-4, with 7 nucleotides matching TRBD1. This CDR3 spans 15 amino acids. Trimming at V came to 4 bases and at J to 0 bases, leaving 2 bases not matched to a gene. Germline V gene data show CDR1 as SNHLY and CDR2 as FYNNEI. The CDR3 is CASSGDSATNEKLFF. CDR3 nucleotide sequence: TGTGCCAGCAGTGGGGACAGTGCAACTAATGAAAAACTGTTTTTT.

Concerning this clone: Different DNA sequences within this sample yield the same CDR3. This chain uses TRBV18 with TRBJ1-4; D is perhaps TRBD1 (5 bases). The CDR3 runs to 13 residues. Looked up from germline, CDR1 is KGHSH and CDR2 is LQKENI. V was cut by 3 bases and J by 8 bases, with 10 bases left in between. The CDR3 DNA sequence: TGTGCCAGCTCACCGGGGGGTAGAGAAAAACTGTTTTTT. Translating it yields CASSPGGREKLFF. Together with reference TRBV18 and TRBJ1-4, the CDR3 gives the full variable domain: NAGVMQNPRHLVRRRGQEARLRCSPMKGHSHVYWYRQLPEEGLKFMVYLQKENIIDESGMPKERFSAEFPKEGPSILRIQQVVRGDSAAYFCASSPGGREKLFFGSGTQLSVL.

Notes on this clone: This sample includes further DNA sequences coding for the same CDR3. The chain joins TRBV5-1 to TRBJ2-2, with D perhaps TRBD2 (5 bases). Germline CDR1 is SGHRS and CDR2 is YFSETQ. V was pared by 2 bases and J by 2 bases, with 10 bases between. The CDR3 loop spans 15 amino acids. The CDR3 sequence is CASSFGLRNTGELFF. In DNA, the CDR3 is TGCGCCAGCAGCTTCGGACTCCGCAACACCGGGGAGCTGTTTTTT.

The chain recombines TRBV5-1 with TRBJ1-1, with D perhaps matching TRBD1 (5 bases). CDR3 size: 15 residues. Germline assignment: CDR1 SGHRS and CDR2 YFSETQ. V was trimmed by 4 bases and J by 4 bases, leaving 17 bases between them. CDR3 DNA: TGCGCCAGCAGCCCGGGCGTAGGGGTCGTCACTGAAGCTTTCTTT. It encodes CASSPGVGVVTEAFF. Supplemented by reference TRBV5-1 and TRBJ1-1, the full variable domain reads KAGVTQTPRYLIKTRGQQVTLSCSPISGHRSVSWYQQTPGQGLQFLFEYFSETQRNKGNFPGRFSGRQFSNSRSEMNVSTLELGDSALYLCASSPGVGVVTEAFFGQGTRLTVV.

The rearrangement uses TRBV6-5 and TRBJ2-3; D is unresolved. In germline, CDR1 is MNHEY, CDR2 SVGAGI. The V and J ends lost 0 bases and 15 bases respectively, with 16 bases between them. The CDR3 is 13 amino acids. The CDR3 DNA is TGTGCCAGCAGTTACTCGACTCTCACAGTCTACTATTTT. Translation gives CASSYSTLTVYYF.

The chain links TRBV6-1 to TRBJ2-7, with TRBD1 matching over 8 bases. Germline V gene sequence: CDR1 MNHNS, CDR2 SASEGT. The length of the CDR3 is 13 residues. With V trimmed by 10 bases and J by 7 bases, 12 bases remained unmatched. The CDR3 DNA reads TGTGCCACACAAAGGGACAGGCTTTTTGAGCAGTACTTC. Translating it yields CATQRDRLFEQYF.

The chain employs TRBV5-5 and TRBJ1-4; D is uncertain. Per germline, CDR1 SGHKS and CDR2 YYEKEE (reference sequence). V lost 0 bases to trimming and J lost 3 bases, with 9 bases between them. The CDR3 loop spans 15 amino acids. CDR3 residues: CASSLAPASNEKLFF. The CDR3 DNA follows: TGTGCCAGCAGCTTGGCCCCAGCTTCTAATGAAAAACTGTTTTTT.

The rearrangement joins TRBV10-3 to TRBJ2-3; 12 nucleotides line up with TRBD2. Germline V gene data show CDR1 as ENHRY and CDR2 as SYGVKD. The CDR3 has 15 residues. V lost 5 bases, J lost 4 bases, and 4 bases stayed unmatched. This CDR3 reads CAISRTSGTSDTQYF. Written as DNA, the CDR3 is TGTGCCATCAGTCGGACTAGCGGGACCTCAGATACGCAGTATTTT.

The count of this clone is one. The CDR3 region has the DNA TGCGCCAGCAGCTTGCCAGGGAAGGGTGAGCAGTTCTTC. This translates into CASSLPGKGEQFF. The rearrangement joins TRBV5-1 to TRBJ2-1; weak D call: TRBD1 (5 bases). The CDR3 length is 13 residues. The V gene lost 1 base and the J gene lost 9 bases, with 11 bases spanning the gap. CDR1 is SGHRS and CDR2 is YFSETQ in the germline V gene.